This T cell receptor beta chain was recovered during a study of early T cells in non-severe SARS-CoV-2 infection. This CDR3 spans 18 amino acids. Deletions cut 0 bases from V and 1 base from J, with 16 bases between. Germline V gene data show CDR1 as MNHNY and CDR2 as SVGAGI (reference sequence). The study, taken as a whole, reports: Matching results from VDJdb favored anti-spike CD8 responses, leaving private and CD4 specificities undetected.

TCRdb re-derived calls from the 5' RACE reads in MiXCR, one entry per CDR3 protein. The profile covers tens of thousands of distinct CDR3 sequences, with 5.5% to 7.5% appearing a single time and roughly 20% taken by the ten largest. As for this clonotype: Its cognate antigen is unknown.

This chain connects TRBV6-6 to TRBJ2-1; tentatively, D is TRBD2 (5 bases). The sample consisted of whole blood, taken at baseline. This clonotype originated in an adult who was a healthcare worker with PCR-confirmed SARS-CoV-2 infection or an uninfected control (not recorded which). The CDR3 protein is CASSYSISRVESYNEQFF. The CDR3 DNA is TGTGCCAGCAGTTACTCGATATCGAGGGTAGAGTCCTACAATGAGCAGTTCTTC.